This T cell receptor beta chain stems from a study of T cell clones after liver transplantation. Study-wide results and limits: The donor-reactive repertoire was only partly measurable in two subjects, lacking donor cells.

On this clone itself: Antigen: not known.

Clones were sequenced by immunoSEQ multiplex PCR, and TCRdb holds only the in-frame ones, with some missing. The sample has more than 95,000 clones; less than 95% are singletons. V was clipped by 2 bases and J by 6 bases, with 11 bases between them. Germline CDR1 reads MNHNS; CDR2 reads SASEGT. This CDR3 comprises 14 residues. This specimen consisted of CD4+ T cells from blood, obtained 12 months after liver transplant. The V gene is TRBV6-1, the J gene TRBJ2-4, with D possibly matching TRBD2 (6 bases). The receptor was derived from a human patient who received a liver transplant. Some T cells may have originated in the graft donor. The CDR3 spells CASSESAGINIQYF. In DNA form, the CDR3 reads TGTGCCAGCAGTGAATCCGCGGGGATAAACATTCAGTACTTC.